This T cell receptor beta chain was profiled in a study of T cell repertoires in ileal Crohn's disease. Study as a whole: Postoperative therapy was given to about half: 11 thiopurines, fewer than 20 anti-TNF agents.

Note on this clone: Its target is unknown.

General study results and limits: High-frequency clones were more common in sorted CD8 than CD4 cells.

Roughly 470 nanograms of biopsy DNA per sample underwent TCRB immunosequencing. This table comes from immunoSEQ multiplex PCR, and its TCRdb copy is limited to in-frame clones, with some not included. This table has fewer than 6,500 clones, around 79% appearing once. Trimming at V came to 5 bases and at J to 8 bases, leaving 11 bases not matched to a gene. The CDR3 consists of 15 residues. Germline V gives CDR1 SEHNR, CDR2 FQNEAQ (reference sequence). The chain has TRBV7-9 and TRBJ2-2; 7 bases fit TRBD2. The receptor was isolated from an adult with Crohn's disease. The sequenced sample consisted of ileal tissue. CDR3 nucleotide sequence: TGTGCCAGCAGCCCAGCAGCGGGACGGGCTGGGGAGCTGTTTTTT. This encodes CASSPAAGRAGELFF.